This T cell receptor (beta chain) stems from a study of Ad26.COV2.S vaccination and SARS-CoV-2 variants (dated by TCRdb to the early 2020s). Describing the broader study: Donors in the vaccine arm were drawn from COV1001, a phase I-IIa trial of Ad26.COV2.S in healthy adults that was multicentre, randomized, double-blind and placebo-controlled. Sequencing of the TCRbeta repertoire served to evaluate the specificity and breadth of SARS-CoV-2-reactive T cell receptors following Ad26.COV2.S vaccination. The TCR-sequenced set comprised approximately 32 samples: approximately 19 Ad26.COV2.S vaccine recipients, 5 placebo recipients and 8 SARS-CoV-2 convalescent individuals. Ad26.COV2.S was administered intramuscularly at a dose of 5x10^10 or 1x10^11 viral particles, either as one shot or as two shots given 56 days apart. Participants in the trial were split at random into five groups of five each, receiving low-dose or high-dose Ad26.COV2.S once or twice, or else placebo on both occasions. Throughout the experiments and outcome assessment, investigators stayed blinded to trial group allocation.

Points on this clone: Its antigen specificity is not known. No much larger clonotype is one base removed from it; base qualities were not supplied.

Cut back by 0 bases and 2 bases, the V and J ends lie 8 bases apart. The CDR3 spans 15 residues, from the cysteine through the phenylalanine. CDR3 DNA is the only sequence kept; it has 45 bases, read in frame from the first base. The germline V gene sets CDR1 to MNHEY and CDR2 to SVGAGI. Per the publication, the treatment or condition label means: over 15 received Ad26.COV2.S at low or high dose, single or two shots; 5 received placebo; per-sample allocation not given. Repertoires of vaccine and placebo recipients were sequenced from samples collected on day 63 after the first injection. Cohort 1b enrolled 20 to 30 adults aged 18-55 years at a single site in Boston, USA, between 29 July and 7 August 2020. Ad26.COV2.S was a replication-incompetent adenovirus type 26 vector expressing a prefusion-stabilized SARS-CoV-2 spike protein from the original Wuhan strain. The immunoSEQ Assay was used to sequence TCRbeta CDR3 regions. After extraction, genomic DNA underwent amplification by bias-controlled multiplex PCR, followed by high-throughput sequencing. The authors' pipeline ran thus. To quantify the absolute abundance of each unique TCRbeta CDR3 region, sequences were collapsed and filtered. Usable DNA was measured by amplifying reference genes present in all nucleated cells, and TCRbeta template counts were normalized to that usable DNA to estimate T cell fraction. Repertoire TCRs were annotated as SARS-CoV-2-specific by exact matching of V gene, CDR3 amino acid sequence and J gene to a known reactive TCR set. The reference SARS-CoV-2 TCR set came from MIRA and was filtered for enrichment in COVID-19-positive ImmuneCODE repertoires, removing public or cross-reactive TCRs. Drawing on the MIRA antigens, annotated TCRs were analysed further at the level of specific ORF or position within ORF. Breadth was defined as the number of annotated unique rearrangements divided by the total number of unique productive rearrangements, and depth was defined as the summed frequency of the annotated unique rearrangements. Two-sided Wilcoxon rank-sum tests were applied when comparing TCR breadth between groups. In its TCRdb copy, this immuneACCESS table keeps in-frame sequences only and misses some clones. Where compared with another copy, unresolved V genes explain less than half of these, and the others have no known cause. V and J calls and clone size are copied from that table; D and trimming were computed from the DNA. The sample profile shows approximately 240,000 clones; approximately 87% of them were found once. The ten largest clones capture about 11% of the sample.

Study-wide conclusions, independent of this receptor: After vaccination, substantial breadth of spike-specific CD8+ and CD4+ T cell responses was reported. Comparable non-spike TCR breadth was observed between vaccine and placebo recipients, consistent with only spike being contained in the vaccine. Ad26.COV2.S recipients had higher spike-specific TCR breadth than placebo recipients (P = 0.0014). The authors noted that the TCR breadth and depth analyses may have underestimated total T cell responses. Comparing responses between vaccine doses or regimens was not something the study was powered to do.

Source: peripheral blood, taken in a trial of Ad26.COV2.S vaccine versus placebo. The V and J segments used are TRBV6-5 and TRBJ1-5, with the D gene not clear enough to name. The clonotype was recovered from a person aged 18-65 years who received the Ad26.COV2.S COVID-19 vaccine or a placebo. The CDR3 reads CASSYSGRRNQPQHF. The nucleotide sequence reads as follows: TGTGCCAGCAGTTACTCTGGCAGGCGCAATCAGCCCCAGCATTTT.